This T cell receptor (beta chain) was profiled in a study of cytomegalovirus exposure and HLA in healthy donors. CDR3 length: 12 residues. CDR1 is SGHRS and CDR2 is YFSETQ in the germline V gene. V gave up 5 bases and J gave up 9 bases; unmatched junction bases: 4. Points on this clone: Its matching antigen is unknown.

PCR primers comprised 60 Vbeta and 13 Jbeta primers. Generated by immunoSEQ multiplex PCR, the TCRdb table keeps only in-frame clones and is missing some. The sample records 150,000 to 200,000 clones, around 75% being singletons. Findings and limits, study-wide: More clonal expansion characterized HLA-associated TCR beta chains than equally common others in a later analysis. It was reported that the classifier diagnosed cytomegalovirus status with high specificity and sensitivity in both the original and validation cohorts.

The source of this sequence is a man between 18 and 35 years old in good health and CMV-seropositive. The V gene is TRBV5-1, the J gene TRBJ2-1; TRBD1 matches at 8 bases. The sequenced material came from PBMCs. This chain's CDR3 is CASRQDRGEQFF. CDR3 nucleotide sequence: TGCGCCAGCAGACAAGACAGGGGTGAGCAGTTCTTC.